The source of this T cell receptor (beta chain) is a study of T cells in Graves' hyperthyroidism and ophthalmopathy (dated by TCRdb to between 2018 and 2021). For the study in its entirety: A discovery cohort of fewer than 110 patients, approximately 44 with Graves' ophthalmopathy and roughly 59 with stable Graves' hyperthyroidism, was used to find distinguishing TCR V-J signatures. An independent validation cohort of 18 to 20 hyperthyroidism patients and approximately 17 patients who later progressed to ophthalmopathy tested prospective prediction of ophthalmopathy. For training and testing, the roughly 100 patients in the discovery cohort were randomly divided in a 7:3 ratio. Thyroid tissue and blood T-cell repertoires from six Graves' hyperthyroidism patients were also compared in the study. After sampling, hyperthyroidism patients received methimazole starting at 30 mg daily, and ophthalmopathy patients received high-dose intravenous methylprednisolone. TCR Vbeta CDR3 sequencing of approximately 140 peripheral blood samples (over 40 ophthalmopathy, about 80 hyperthyroidism and 17 progressor patients) is reported in the paper.

There are a few counts of this clonotype. Its target antigen remains unknown. No base qualities exist here, and no much larger clone lies one base off it. On the study overall, not on this receptor specifically: Most expanded thyroid clonotypes (frequency above 0.001) were also detected in blood, a finding suggesting that blood repertoires may reflect thyroid immune responses. In validation, progression to ophthalmopathy was predicted by the model with around 71% sensitivity and 72.22% specificity, a median of approximately 7.1 months before onset. In cross-validation, a model built on a 13 V-J signature told ophthalmopathy apart from stable hyperthyroidism with approximately 90% sensitivity and around 81% specificity, and in testing the same model reached 80%/75%. Sample size was not statistically predetermined, and investigators were not blinded to group allocation.

Its CDR3 holds 15 amino acids, cysteine through phenylalanine. CDR3 DNA is the only sequence kept; it has 45 bases, read in frame from the first base. The V end gives up 2 bases and the J end 2 bases, leaving 5 bases in the junction not matched to a gene. As encoded in the germline V gene, CDR1 is SGHRS while CDR2 is YFSETQ. Patients with uncontrolled infections, other autoimmune diseases, pregnancy or lactation were excluded. Diagnoses were based on clinical symptoms, serum thyroxine and TRAb, thyroid ultrasound and orbital computed tomography. Trizol reagent was used to extract total RNA, and RNA quality was then checked on an Agilent 2100 Bioanalyzer. TCR beta CDR3 regions were amplified from RNA transcripts. The first round of RT-PCR for the TCR CDR3 was performed with the HTBI primer set and the Qiagen OneStep RT-PCR kit. The libraries were constructed in a second round of multiplex PCR and then size-selected and purified. Paired-end sequencing of the libraries was performed with 100 bp reads on an Illumina HiSeq2000. The authors' analysis ran thus. Raw data were processed with SOAPnuke, discarding reads with adapters, uncalled bases, mean Phred below 15, or no exact constant-primer or identifier match. COPE v1.2.5 was used to merge the high-quality paired reads, and each unique nucleotide sequence was defined as a clonotype. MiTCR v1.1 was used to align clonotypes to the IMGT TRBV, TRBD and TRBJ reference segments. Only V-J combinations with frequency above 0.0001, covering 98% to 99.2% of repertoires, were analysed. A TCS score was defined as the ratio of F50 (clonal expansion) to E x V (chaos), with BLOSUM62-based TCRdist applied between CDR3 peptides within each V-J. Welch's t-statistics and random forest reduced 500 to 550 V-J features to 13, which were used in a naive Bayes classifier (R e1071). The similarity between thyroid and blood repertoires was quantified using the Morisita-Horn index. TCRdb handled the public reads itself, with Q25 trimming in fastp and clone calling in MiXCR, and kept productive beta chains. When rows share a CDR3 protein, they turn into one entry using the most common DNA and genes. Clone size and V and J calls follow TCRdb, not the original study. For this sample there are around 660,000 distinct CDR3 sequences; 40% to 55% appear just once. Approximately 7.2% of the sample rests with the top ten.

The specimen was peripheral blood or thyroid tissue (not recorded which). Here the chain combines TRBV5-1 and TRBJ2-7, with TRBD2 matching 9 junction bases. This clonotype was sampled from an adult man with Graves' disease, either hyperthyroidism or ophthalmopathy (not recorded which). The base sequence is TGCGCCAGCAGCTTTAAGGCTAGCGGGACCTACGAGCAGTACTTC. Its translation reads: CASSFKASGTYEQYF.